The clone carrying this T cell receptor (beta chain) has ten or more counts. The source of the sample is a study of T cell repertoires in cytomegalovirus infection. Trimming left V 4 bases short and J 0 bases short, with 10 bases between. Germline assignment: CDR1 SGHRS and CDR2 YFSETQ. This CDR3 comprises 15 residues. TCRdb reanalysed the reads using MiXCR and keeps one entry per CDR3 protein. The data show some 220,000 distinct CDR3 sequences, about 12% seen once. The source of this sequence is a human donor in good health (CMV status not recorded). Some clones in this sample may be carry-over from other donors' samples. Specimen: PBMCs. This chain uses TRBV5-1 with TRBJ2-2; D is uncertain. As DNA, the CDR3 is TGCGCCAGCAGCCCCTACGGCCCGAACACCGGGGAGCTGTTTTTT. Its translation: CASSPYGPNTGELFF.